The 5 T cell receptor beta chains below were found in one sample sequenced in a study of cytomegalovirus exposure and HLA in healthy donors. PCR involved 60 Vbeta and 13 Jbeta primers. Sequencing was performed with immunoSEQ multiplex PCR; in TCRdb, only in-frame clones are kept and a portion is missing. The sample consists of some 150,000 clones, about 72% of them appearing once. Sample: PBMCs. The source of these receptors is a man in his fifties or sixties in good health and CMV-seronegative.

This rearrangement joins TRBV2 to TRBJ2-5; TRBD2 matches at 11 bases. The germline gives CDR1 SNHLY, CDR2 FYNNEI. This CDR3 comprises 14 residues. Trimming at V came to 8 bases and at J to 4 bases, leaving 6 bases not matched to a gene. The CDR3 here is CASFSGGAGETQYF. CDR3 coding DNA: TGTGCCAGCTTTAGCGGGGGGGCGGGAGAGACCCAGTACTTC.

This clone was found a few times. The V and J genes are TRBV27 and TRBJ1-5; D not certain. CDR3 size: 17 residues. The ends were cut back, 2 bases at V and 0 bases at J, with 14 bases in the middle. CDR1 is MNHEY, CDR2 SMNVEV, per germline (reference sequence). The DNA for the CDR3 is TGTGCCAGCAGTTTAGACACGGGAGCTTATAGCAATCAGCCCCAGCATTTT. Translated: CASSLDTGAYSNQPQHF.

The chain links TRBV30 to TRBJ2-1; 7 bases fit TRBD1. The J segment lost 8 bases and the V segment lost 3 bases, leaving 10 bases of the junction unmatched. The length of the CDR3 is 14 residues. CDR1 GTSNPN and CDR2 SVGIG come from the germline V gene (reference sequence). The CDR3 coding sequence is TGTGCCTGGAGCGGACTTACAGGGGTCGATGAGCAGTTCTTC. It specifies CAWSGLTGVDEQFF.

This sequence joins TRBV19 and TRBJ1-1; 7 bases align to TRBD1. The CDR3 has 15 residues. J was trimmed by 0 bases and V by 9 bases; bases with no gene match: 10. Germline CDR1 reads LNHDA; CDR2 reads SQIVND (reference sequence). CDR3 sequence reads: CARYQRTGLNTEAFF. The DNA for the CDR3 is TGTGCCAGGTACCAACGGACAGGCCTGAACACTGAAGCTTTCTTT.

This chain joins TRBV29-1 and TRBJ2-1; D not certain. The germline V and J ends were trimmed by 7 bases and 7 bases, with 8 bases remaining between them. This CDR3 is 10 amino acids long. CDR1 is SQVTM, CDR2 ANQGSEA, per germline. Here the CDR3 reads CSATWNEQFF. The DNA for the CDR3 is TGCAGCGCCACATGGAATGAGCAGTTCTTC.